This passage covers 21 T cell receptor beta chains from one sample sequenced in a study of OX40 agonist ivuxolimab in advanced cancers. The method was immunoSEQ multiplex PCR; TCRdb's version includes in-frame clones alone and lacks a portion of them. Here the sample spans tens of thousands of clones, about 80% being singletons. The sequencing here drew on CD4+ or CD8+ T cells sorted from blood, taken in a trial of the OX40 agonist ivuxolimab. Every receptor here comes from an adult with an advanced solid tumor such as melanoma, head and neck, liver or kidney cancer.

V and J are TRBV7-9 and TRBJ1-1; D possibly corresponds to TRBD1 (5 bases). This CDR3 comprises 16 residues. Germline CDR1 and CDR2: SEHNR and FQNEAQ (reference sequence). V was cut by 2 bases and J by 4 bases, with 17 bases left in between. CDR3 amino acids: CASSLSLGRTSTEAFF. CDR3 nucleotide sequence: TGTGCCAGCAGCTTAAGCTTGGGGCGCACGAGCACTGAAGCTTTCTTT.

The chain links TRBV25-1 to TRBJ1-6; 9 nucleotides line up with TRBD1. The J segment lost 10 bases and the V segment lost 7 bases, leaving 5 bases of the junction unmatched. Germline loops: CDR1 MGHDK, CDR2 SYGVNS. CDR3 length: 13 amino acids. The CDR3, as DNA: TGTGCCAGCAAAAACACAGGGGGCTCACCCCTCCACTTT. It specifies CASKNTGGSPLHF.

In this sample, this clone turned up once. The V call is TRBV27, the J call TRBJ1-3; D is uncertain. The germline V and J ends were trimmed by 6 bases and 0 bases, with 15 bases remaining between them. Germline CDR1 MNHEY, CDR2 SMNVEV (reference sequence). This CDR3 region has 16 residues. The CDR3 bases are TGTGCCAGCAGGGGTTTGGACGCATCCTCTGGAAACACCATATATTTT. Its protein is CASRGLDASSGNTIYF.

The chain joins TRBV30 to TRBJ2-5; 8 bases are shared with TRBD1. Germline assignment: CDR1 GTSNPN and CDR2 SVGIG (reference sequence). This CDR3 is built from 15 residues. V dropped 5 bases and J dropped 3; count of bases not matched to a gene: 11. This chain's CDR3 is CAWVPWDRREETQYF. CDR3 bases: TGTGCCTGGGTACCGTGGGACAGGAGGGAAGAGACCCAGTACTTC.

Concerning this clone: One end of the junction is discordant with germline, which a read error may explain. The V gene is TRBV18, the J gene TRBJ2-5; D is unclear. The CDR3 sequence is 11 residues long. CDR1 and CDR2 from the germline V gene are KGHSH and LQKENI. CDR3 protein: CASSPQGTQYF. In DNA form, the CDR3 reads TGTGCCAGCTCACCTCAAGGGACCCAGTACTTC.

The CDR3 DNA is TGTGCCAGCAGTTTTAGACTAGCGGGGGCCTACGAGCAGTACTTC. Its protein product is CASSFRLAGAYEQYF. This chain links TRBV5-4 with TRBJ2-7; 12 nucleotides line up with TRBD2. V dropped 5 bases and J dropped 2; count of bases not matched to a gene: 5. Germline V gene sequence: CDR1 SGHNT, CDR2 YYREEE (reference sequence). The CDR3 is 15 amino acids.

The chain uses TRBV29-1 and TRBJ1-1; D is unresolved. Trimming cost V 5 bases and J 5 bases, with 9 bases left between them. This CDR3 has 11 amino acids. CDR1 and CDR2 (germline): SQVTM, ANQGSEA. The CDR3 sequence is CSVKEETEAFF. CDR3 coding DNA: TGCAGCGTTAAGGAGGAAACTGAAGCTTTCTTT.

This sequence joins TRBV7-8 and TRBJ1-5; D perhaps matches TRBD1 (5 bases). Trimming left V 5 bases short and J 3 bases short, with 14 bases between. Looked up from germline, CDR1 is SGHVS and CDR2 is FQNEAQ. The CDR3 sequence is 15 residues long. In DNA form, the CDR3 reads TGTGCCAGCAGCCCGGCGGGGGTCATCAATCAGCCCCAGCATTTT. Translating it yields CASSPAGVINQPQHF.

This clone was seen only a few times. This chain uses TRBV5-1 with TRBJ2-1; 14 bases map to TRBD2. This CDR3 region has 17 residues. The V segment lost 4 bases and the J segment 5 bases; nucleotides outside the gene matches: 8. CDR1 is SGHRS and CDR2 is YFSETQ in the germline V gene. Here the CDR3 DNA reads TGCGCCAGCAGCCCTGGACTAGCGGGGGGCCCTAACAATGAGCAGTTCTTC. It codes for CASSPGLAGGPNNEQFF.

The chain joins TRBV4-2 to TRBJ1-3, with 9 bases identical to TRBD1. CDR3 length: 15 residues. Trimming removed 6 bases from V and 8 bases from J; junction bases left unmatched: 11. CDR1 is LGHNA and CDR2 is YNFKEQ in the germline V gene. CDR3 in DNA: TGTGCCAGCAGTCATCCGGGACAGGGAAGTGACACCATATATTTT. Amino acid sequence: CASSHPGQGSDTIYF.

This chain joins TRBV28 and TRBJ2-3; TRBD2 matches 11 bases. CDR1 MDHEN and CDR2 SYDVKM come from the germline V gene. The V and J ends lost 1 base and 6 bases, in that order; junction bases with no gene match: 9. The CDR3 spans 17 residues. The CDR3 here is CASSLSTSGGRWDTQYF. The CDR3 DNA reads TGTGCCAGCAGTTTATCCACTAGCGGGGGCCGATGGGATACGCAGTATTTT.

V gene TRBV7-2 combines with J gene TRBJ2-7; unclear D gene. The CDR3 is 11 residues long. V was cut by 2 bases and J by 5 bases, with 4 bases left in between. Germline V lookup: CDR1 SGHTA, CDR2 FQGNSA. This CDR3 reads CASSLQNEQYF. The CDR3 DNA sequence: TGTGCCAGCAGCTTACAAAACGAGCAGTACTTC.

In the case of this clone: Just one base apart from a much larger clone, this may be a read error. The sample holds other DNA sequences that translate to the same CDR3. In DNA, the CDR3 is TGTGCCAGCAGCCCCCGACAGAACACTGAAGCTTTCTTT. This codes for CASSPRQNTEAFF. V and J are TRBV9 and TRBJ1-1; unclear D gene. Germline CDR1 reads SGDLS; CDR2 reads YYNGEE. This CDR3 is built from 13 residues. Trimming took off 4 bases at V and 1 base at J, with 8 bases between the two ends.

The rearrangement links TRBV7-9 to TRBJ2-5; D remains unclear. The CDR3 runs 13 residues. The V and J ends lost 3 bases and 5 bases respectively, with 10 bases between them. Germline V gene sequence: CDR1 SEHNR, CDR2 FQNEAQ (reference sequence). The CDR3 protein is CASSFGRDETQYF. The CDR3 DNA reads as TGTGCCAGCAGCTTTGGTAGGGATGAGACCCAGTACTTC.

This clone was observed a few times. J is TRBJ1-5 and V is TRBV6-1; D is unclear. In germline, CDR1 is MNHNS, CDR2 SASEGT. CDR3 size: 13 residues. The germline V and J ends were trimmed by 5 bases and 4 bases, with 9 bases remaining between them. CDR3 nucleotide sequence: TGTGCCAGCAGTCTACAACAGAATCAGCCCCAGCATTTT. Residues: CASSLQQNQPQHF.

The rearrangement links TRBV2 to TRBJ1-1; D is possibly TRBD1 (5 bases). Trimming removed 8 bases at V and 5 bases at J, with 15 bases between. The CDR3 consists of 13 residues. Germline CDR1 and CDR2: SNHLY and FYNNEI. The CDR3 region has the DNA TGTGCCAGCCTCCCGGGGCGCCGGACTGAAGCTTTCTTT. Protein: CASLPGRRTEAFF.

V and J are TRBV11-1 and TRBJ2-1, with D tentatively TRBD2 (6 bases). Trimming stripped 3 bases from V and 8 bases from J, with 8 bases between. Germline lookup yields CDR1 SGHAT and CDR2 FQDESV (reference sequence). The CDR3 has 12 residues. CDR3 sequence (DNA): TGTGCCAGCAGCTTGGGAGGAGATGAGCAGTTCTTC. Its protein is CASSLGGDEQFF. Complete variable domain (other parts from reference TRBV11-1 and TRBJ2-1): EAEVAQSPRYKITEKSQAVAFWCDPISGHATLYWYRQILGQGPELLVQFQDESVVDDSQLPKDRFSAERLKGVDSTLKIQPAELGDSAMYLCASSLGGDEQFFGPGTRLTVL.

This rearrangement joins TRBV7-2 to TRBJ2-1; 8 positions agree with TRBD2. After removal of 5 bases from V and 8 bases from J, the junction contained 8 bases not matched to a gene. The germline V gene has CDR1 SGHTA and CDR2 FQGNSA. The CDR3 runs to 14 residues. The CDR3 DNA is TGTGCCAGCAGCCCCGACGGGGGGGAGGATGAGCAGTTCTTC. It encodes CASSPDGGEDEQFF.

CDR3 coding DNA: TGTGCCAGCAGTTTATGGGCAGGGGCTGGAGAAAAACTGTTTTTT. Its protein is CASSLWAGAGEKLFF. The J gene is TRBJ1-4, the V gene TRBV27, with D possibly being TRBD1 (6 bases). The germline V gene encodes CDR1 MNHEY and CDR2 SMNVEV (reference sequence). V was trimmed by 1 base and J by 8 bases, leaving 14 bases between them. This CDR3 is 15 amino acids long.

This chain uses TRBV27 with TRBJ1-2; D is undetermined. CDR1 and CDR2 from the germline V gene are MNHEY and SMNVEV (reference sequence). V was clipped by 4 bases and J by 6 bases, with 15 bases between them. The CDR3 is 14 amino acids. DNA of the CDR3: TGTGCCAGCAGTTCTGAGATAGGGTTTAATGGCTACACCTTC. This gives the protein CASSSEIGFNGYTF.

This clone appeared a few times. V gene TRBV5-6 combines with J gene TRBJ1-2; 7 bases align to TRBD1. The germline gives CDR1 SGHDT, CDR2 YYEEEE. Trimming cost V 3 bases and J 12 bases; bases outside gene matches: 11. The length of the CDR3 is 13 residues. This chain's CDR3 is CASSWLEGATNTF. CDR3 nucleotides: TGTGCCAGCAGCTGGCTGGAGGGGGCTACGAACACCTTC.